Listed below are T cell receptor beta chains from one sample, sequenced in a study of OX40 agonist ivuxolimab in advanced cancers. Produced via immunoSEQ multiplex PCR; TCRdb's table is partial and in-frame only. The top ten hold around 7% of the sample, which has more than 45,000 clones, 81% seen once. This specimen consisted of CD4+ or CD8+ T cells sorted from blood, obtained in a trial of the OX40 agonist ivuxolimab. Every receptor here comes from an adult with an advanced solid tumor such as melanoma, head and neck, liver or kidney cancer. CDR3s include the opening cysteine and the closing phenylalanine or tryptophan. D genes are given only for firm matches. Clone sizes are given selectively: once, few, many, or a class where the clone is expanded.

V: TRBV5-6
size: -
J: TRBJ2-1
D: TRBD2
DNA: TGTGCCAGCAGCCCCCTAGCGGGGTCCTACAATGAGCAGTTCTTC
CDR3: CASSPLAGSYNEQFF

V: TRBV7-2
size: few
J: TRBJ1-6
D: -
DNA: TGTGCCAGCAGCTTAGAATCGGGTTCACCCCTCCACTTT
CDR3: CASSLESGSPLHF

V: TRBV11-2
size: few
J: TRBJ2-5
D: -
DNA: TGTGCCAGCACCAAGGCCCCTCAAGGGACCCAGTACTTC
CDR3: CASTKAPQGTQYF

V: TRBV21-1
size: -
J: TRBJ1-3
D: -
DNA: TGTGCCAGCAGCAAAGTTGAGGCTGGAAACGCCATATATTTT
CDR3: CASSKVEAGNAIYF

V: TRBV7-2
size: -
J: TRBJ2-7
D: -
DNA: TGTGCCAGCAGCCACGGGGGCGGATACGAGCAGTACTTC
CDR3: CASSHGGGYEQYF

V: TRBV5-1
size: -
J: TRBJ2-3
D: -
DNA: TGCGCCAGCAGCCGGGATGGGACAGATACGCAGTATTTT
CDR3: CASSRDGTDTQYF

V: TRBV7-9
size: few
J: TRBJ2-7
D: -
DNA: TGTGCCAGCAGCTTAGGTGGATCCAGATACGAGCAGTACTTC
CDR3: CASSLGGSRYEQYF

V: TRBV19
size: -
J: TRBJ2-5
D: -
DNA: TGTGCCAGTAGTGGCGGTTGGCGAGGGACCCAGTACTTC
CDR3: CASSGGWRGTQYF

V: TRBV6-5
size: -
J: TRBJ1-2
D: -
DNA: TGTGCCAGCAGTTACTCGGAAAGGAGCTATGGCTACACCTTC
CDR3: CASSYSERSYGYTF

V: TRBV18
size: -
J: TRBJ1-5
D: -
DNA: TGTGCCAGCTCACCAGGGGAGTACCAGCCCCAGCATTTT
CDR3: CASSPGEYQPQHF

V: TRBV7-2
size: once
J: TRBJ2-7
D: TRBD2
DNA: TGTGCCAGCAGCTACCAGCGGGGGTCCTACGAGCAGTACTTC
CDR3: CASSYQRGSYEQYF

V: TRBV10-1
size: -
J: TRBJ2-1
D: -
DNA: TGCGCCAGCAGTGTCTCCGGGGCCTACAATGAGCAGTTCTTC
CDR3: CASSVSGAYNEQFF

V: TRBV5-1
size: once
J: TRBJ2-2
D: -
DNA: TGCGCCAGCAGCTTGGGAGATTTACGCACCGGGGAGCTGTTTTTT
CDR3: CASSLGDLRTGELFF

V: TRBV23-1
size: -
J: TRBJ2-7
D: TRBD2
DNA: TGCGCCAGCAGTCAAGGATGTCTAGCGGGAGTACGAAACGAGCAGTACTTC
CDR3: CASSQGCLAGVRNEQYF

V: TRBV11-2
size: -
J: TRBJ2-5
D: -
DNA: TGTGCCAGCAGCCCATCAGGGCTAGAGACCCAGTACTTC
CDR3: CASSPSGLETQYF

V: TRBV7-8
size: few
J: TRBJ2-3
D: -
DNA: TGTGCCAGCAGCTTTACAGGGGGAGGGGATACGCAGTATTTT
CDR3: CASSFTGGGDTQYF

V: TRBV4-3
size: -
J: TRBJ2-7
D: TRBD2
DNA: TGCGCCAGCAGCCCGGACGGCGGGAGCCTCTACGAGCAGTACTTC
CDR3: CASSPDGGSLYEQYF

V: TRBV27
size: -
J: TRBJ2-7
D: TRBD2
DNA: TGTGCCAGCAGTTTAGGCGGGAGTCTGTACGAGCAGTACTTC
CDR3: CASSLGGSLYEQYF

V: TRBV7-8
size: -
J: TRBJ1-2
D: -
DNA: TGTGCCAGCAGCTTAGCGCGTGGGGTTGGCTACACCTTC
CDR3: CASSLARGVGYTF

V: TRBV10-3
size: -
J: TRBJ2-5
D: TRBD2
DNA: TGTGCCATCAGTGATACCCGACTAGCGGGCCGCCAAGAGACCCAGTACTTC
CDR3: CAISDTRLAGRQETQYF

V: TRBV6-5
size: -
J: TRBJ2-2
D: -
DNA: TGTGCCAGCAGTTACAGCTTCGCGATAAACACCGGGGAGCTGTTTTTT
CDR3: CASSYSFAINTGELFF

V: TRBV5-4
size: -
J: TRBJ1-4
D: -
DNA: TGTGCCAGCAGCCCAACGGGCGACCCGGCTGAAAAACTGTTTTTT
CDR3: CASSPTGDPAEKLFF

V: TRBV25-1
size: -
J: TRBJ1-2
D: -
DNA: TGTGCCAGCAGTGAGGGCCCTTCCCCTAACTATGGCTACACCTTC
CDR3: CASSEGPSPNYGYTF

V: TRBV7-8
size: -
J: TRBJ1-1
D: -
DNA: TGTGCCAGCAGCTCACGCGGGGGGGGTCGCTCTGAAGCTTTCTTT
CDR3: CASSSRGGGRSEAFF

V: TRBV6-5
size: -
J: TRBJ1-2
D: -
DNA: TGTGCCAGCAGTTACGGCGGACGCGACTTAGGCTACACCTTC
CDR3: CASSYGGRDLGYTF

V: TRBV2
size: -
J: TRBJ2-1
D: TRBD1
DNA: TGTGCCAGCAGTGTCAAGGGGGCTTTCAGCTACAATGAGCAGTTCTTC
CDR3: CASSVKGAFSYNEQFF

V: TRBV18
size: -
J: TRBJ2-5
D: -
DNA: TGTGCCAGCTCACCACTATTACAGATACAAGAGACCCAGTACTTC
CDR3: CASSPLLQIQETQYF

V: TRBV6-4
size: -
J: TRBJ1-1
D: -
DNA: TGTGCCAGCAGTGACTCAGGGGGCACTGAAGCTTTCTTT
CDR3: CASSDSGGTEAFF

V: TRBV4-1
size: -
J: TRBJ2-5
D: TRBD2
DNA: TGCGCCAGCAGCCCCCGTCCGGGACTAGTCCAAGAGACCCAGTACTTC
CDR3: CASSPRPGLVQETQYF

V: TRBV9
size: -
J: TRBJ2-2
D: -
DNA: TGTGCCAGCAGCGGCCGGGACATGCGAACATCCGGGGAGCTGTTTTTT
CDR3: CASSGRDMRTSGELFF

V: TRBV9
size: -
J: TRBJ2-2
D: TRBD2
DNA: TGTGCCAGCAGCGTAGCGGGAGGGACCGGGGAGCTGTTTTTT
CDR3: CASSVAGGTGELFF

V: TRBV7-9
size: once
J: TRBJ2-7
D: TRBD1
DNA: TGTGCCAGCAGCCGGAGGACAGGGAACTACGAGCAGTACTTC
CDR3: CASSRRTGNYEQYF

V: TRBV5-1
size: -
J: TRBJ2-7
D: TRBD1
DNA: TGCGCCAGCAGGATGGGGACAGGGTTCTCCTACGAGCAGTACTTC
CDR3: CASRMGTGFSYEQYF

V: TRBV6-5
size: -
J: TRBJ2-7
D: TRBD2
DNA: TGTGCCAGCAGTTTAGAGGGGACTAGACTCCAGTCCGAGCAGTACTTC
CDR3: CASSLEGTRLQSEQYF

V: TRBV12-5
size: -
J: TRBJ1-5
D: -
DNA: TGTGCTAGTGGACCAGGGGTAATTGGGAATCAGCCCCAGCATTTT
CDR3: CASGPGVIGNQPQHF

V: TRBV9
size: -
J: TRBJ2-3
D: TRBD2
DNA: TGTGCCAGCAGACCCGGGGGGTTGCGCACAGATACGCAGTATTTT
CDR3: CASRPGGLRTDTQYF

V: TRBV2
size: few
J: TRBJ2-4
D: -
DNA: TGTGCCAGCAGTGAATACAGTGTGCTAGCCAAAAACATTCAGTACTTC
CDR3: CASSEYSVLAKNIQYF

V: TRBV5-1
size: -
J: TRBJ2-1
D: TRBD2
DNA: TGCGCCAGCAGCTTGCTAGCGGGAGGGGACAATGAGCAGTTCTTC
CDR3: CASSLLAGGDNEQFF

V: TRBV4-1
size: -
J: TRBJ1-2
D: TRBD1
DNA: TGCGCCAGCAGCCAGTACAGGGGGCCTGGCTATGGCTACACCTTC
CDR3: CASSQYRGPGYGYTF

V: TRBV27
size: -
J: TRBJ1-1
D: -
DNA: TGTGCCAGCAGTTTATTCGGGGGGGCGAACACTGAAGCTTTCTTT
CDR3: CASSLFGGANTEAFF

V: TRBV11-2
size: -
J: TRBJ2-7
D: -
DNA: TGTGCCAGCAGCCCAACAGCAGCCTGGGCCTACGAGCAGTACTTC
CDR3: CASSPTAAWAYEQYF

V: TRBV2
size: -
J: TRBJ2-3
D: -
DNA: TGTGCCAGCAGTCAGCTAAGGGCGGATACGCAGTATTTT
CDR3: CASSQLRADTQYF

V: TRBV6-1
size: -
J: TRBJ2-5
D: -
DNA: TGTGCCAGCAGTTTTTCCTGGGGGGAGACCCAGTACTTC
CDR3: CASSFSWGETQYF

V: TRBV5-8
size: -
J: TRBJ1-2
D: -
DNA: TGTGCCAGCAGCTTAGAAGGGACGCGTGGCTACACCTTC
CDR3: CASSLEGTRGYTF

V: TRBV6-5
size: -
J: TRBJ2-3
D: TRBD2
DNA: TGTGCCAGCAGGAGGGAGGGCCTCACAGATACGCAGTATTTT
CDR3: CASRREGLTDTQYF

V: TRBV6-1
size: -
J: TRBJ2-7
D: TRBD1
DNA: TGTGCCAGCAGTAACCGCGGACAGGGGTACGAGCAGTACTTC
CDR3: CASSNRGQGYEQYF

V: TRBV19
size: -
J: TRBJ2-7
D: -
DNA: TGTGCCAGTAGTCCCTACTTCCGGTACCTACGAGGGCAGTACTTC
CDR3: CASSPYFRYLRGQYF

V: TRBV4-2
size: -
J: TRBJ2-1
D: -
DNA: TGTGCCAGCAGCCAAGGGGAATCGGGGCTCGGGAATGAGCAGTTCTTC
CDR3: CASSQGESGLGNEQFF

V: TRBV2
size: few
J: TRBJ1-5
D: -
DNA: TGTGCCAGCTACCGGGGCTTGGATCAGCCCCAGCATTTT
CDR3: CASYRGLDQPQHF

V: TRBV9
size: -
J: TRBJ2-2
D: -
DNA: TGTGCCAGCAGCGTAGATGGACCCAGGAACACCGGGGAGCTGTTTTTT
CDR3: CASSVDGPRNTGELFF

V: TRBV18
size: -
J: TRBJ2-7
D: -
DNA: TGTGCCAGCTCACTCGGAAAGGAGGCCTACGAGCAGTACTTC
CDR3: CASSLGKEAYEQYF

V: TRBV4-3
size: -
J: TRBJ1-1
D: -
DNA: TGCGCCAGCAGCCAAGATACCTGGGCTGGGAACACTGAAGCTTTCTTT
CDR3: CASSQDTWAGNTEAFF

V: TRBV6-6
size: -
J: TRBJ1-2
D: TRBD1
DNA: TGTGCCAGCAGCCGCGACAGGGGCTATGGCTACACCTTC
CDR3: CASSRDRGYGYTF

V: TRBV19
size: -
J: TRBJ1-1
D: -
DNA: TGTGCCAGTAAGCGGGGTAACACTGAAGCTTTCTTT
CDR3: CASKRGNTEAFF

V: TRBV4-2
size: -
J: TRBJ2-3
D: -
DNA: TGTGCCAGCAGCCAAGATAGGAGCACAGATACGCAGTATTTT
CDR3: CASSQDRSTDTQYF